This T cell receptor (beta chain) came from a study of T cell responses to AZD1222 COVID-19 vaccine (dated by TCRdb to the early 2020s). For context, the study as a whole: Because spike-specific TCR depth and breadth did not differ between the two schedules, AZD1222 recipients who got a second dose at roughly 4 weeks were pooled with those who got a second dose at roughly 12 weeks. A total of 230 to 250 trial participants underwent TCR sequencing, of whom nearly 210 had received two doses of AZD1222 and some 25 had received two doses of the MenACWY control vaccine. Trial participants were enrolled into age subgroups of 18-55, 56-69 and 70-plus years, which contained about 160, 30 and 59 TCR-sequenced participants, respectively. Results the study describes overall, beyond this receptor: Conclusions about previously exposed vaccinees were limited because only six AZD1222 recipients were SARS-CoV-2 seropositive at baseline. The whole spike protein was spanned by vaccine-associated CD4 TCRs, and dominant responses were seen in regions 160-218 and 743-854. Epitopes outside the regions mutated in the B.1.351 and B.1.1.7 variants were reportedly recognized by nearly half of the unique spike-specific TCRs. No day 14 peak-response samples were available, so repertoires were characterized only after the peak T cell response. Spike-specific TCR breadth and depth rose significantly after two AZD1222 doses compared with day 0 and with MenACWY recipients. In the small 56-69-year group, the increase in depth fell short of significance, most likely because of low power. Participants were mostly white British and included more females than males, and it was suggested by the authors that clonal diversity may have been underestimated.

Ends trimmed: V by 3 bases, J by 5 bases; bases unmatched to a gene: 10. Looking up the germline V gene yields CDR1 SGHVS and CDR2 FQNEAQ. Including the terminal cysteine and phenylalanine, the CDR3 comprises 17 residues. The entry retains the CDR3 DNA only, 51 bases that are in frame from base 1. What the time point label conveys for this sample: baseline before first vaccination. Vaccinee samples were obtained from the UK trials COV001 and COV002, which included a single-blind randomized controlled phase 2/3 trial of AZD1222 (ChAdOx1 nCoV-19) in healthy adults. For TCRbeta chain sequencing, PBMC samples from trial participants were taken at day 0 and at day 28 after the second dose. On this clone itself: Its antigen is unknown. The input lacks base qualities; no much larger clone sits a single base away.

The CDR3 regions of human TCRbeta chains were analyzed by immunosequencing. For the original study's pipeline: TCRs in the repertoires were matched against a reference library of SARS-CoV-2-specific TCRs that had been generated with the MIRA antigen-specificity platform. Breadth was defined as the fraction of unique TCRs that were SARS-CoV-2-associated, and depth was defined as the fraction of total T cells that were SARS-CoV-2-associated. Using the MIRA data, every spike-specific TCR was mapped to the spike region that the TCR reacted to and assigned to either a CD4 or a CD8 class. Log10-transformed breadth and depth values were compared by one-way ANOVA with Sidak's multiple comparisons tests. In its TCRdb copy, this immuneACCESS table keeps in-frame sequences only and misses some clones. Where compared with another copy, unresolved V genes explain less than half of these, and the others have no known cause. Clone size and the V and J calls come from that table; the DNA yielded D and trimming. This sample has approximately 50,000 clones in its table, and over 70% of those were observed once. 14% to 15% of the sample rests with the top ten.

Recombination connected TRBV7-8 to TRBJ2-3, and 11 junction bases match TRBD2. The sequence came from an adult in good health. The sequencing here drew on peripheral blood, taken on day 0 of AZD1222 vaccination. The CDR3 protein sequence reads: CASSFRGTSGSRDTQYF. The bases read TGTGCCAGCAGCTTCCGGGGGACTAGCGGCAGTAGAGATACGCAGTATTTT.